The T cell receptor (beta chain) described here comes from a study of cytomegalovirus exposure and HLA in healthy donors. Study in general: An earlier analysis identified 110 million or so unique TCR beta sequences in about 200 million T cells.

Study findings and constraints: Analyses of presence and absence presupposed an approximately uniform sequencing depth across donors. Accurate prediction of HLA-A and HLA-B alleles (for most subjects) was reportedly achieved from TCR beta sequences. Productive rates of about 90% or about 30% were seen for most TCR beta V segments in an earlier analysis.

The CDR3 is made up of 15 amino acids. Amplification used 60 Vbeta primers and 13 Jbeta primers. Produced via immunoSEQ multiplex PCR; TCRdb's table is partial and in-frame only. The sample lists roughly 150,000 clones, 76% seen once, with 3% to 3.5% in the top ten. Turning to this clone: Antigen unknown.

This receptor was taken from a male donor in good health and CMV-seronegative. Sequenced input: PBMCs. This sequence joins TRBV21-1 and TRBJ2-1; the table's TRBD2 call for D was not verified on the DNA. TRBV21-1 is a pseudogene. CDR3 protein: CAIPKGGYTYNEQFF. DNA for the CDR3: TGTGCCATCCCCAAGGGGGGGTACACCTACAATGAGCAGTTCTTC.